Below are 16 T cell receptor beta chains sequenced from a single sample in a study of blood T cell repertoires in COVID-19. The method was immunoSEQ multiplex PCR; TCRdb's version includes in-frame clones alone and lacks a portion of them. This table has more than 90,000 clones, roughly nine tenths appearing once. The sequencing sample was made of peripheral blood. The receptors were sampled from a man in his fifties with acute or convalescent COVID-19.

The genes are TRBV3-1 (or the pseudogene TRBV3-2) and TRBJ2-7; perhaps TRBD1 as D (6 bases). The CDR3 runs to 14 residues. V dropped 4 bases and J dropped 0 bases, with 10 bases sitting between them. Germline V gene data show CDR1 as LGHDT and CDR2 as YNNKEL (reference sequence). The CDR3 spells CASSPYRDSYEQYF. In DNA form, the CDR3 reads TGTGCCAGCAGCCCTTACAGGGACTCCTACGAGCAGTACTTC.

This clone was counted once. This chain links TRBV7-2 with TRBJ1-5; possible D gene TRBD1, 5 bases. The CDR3 covers 14 residues. Germline loops: CDR1 SGHTA, CDR2 FQGNSA. Trimming stripped 2 bases from V and 5 bases from J, with 10 bases between. The CDR3 region has the DNA TGTGCCAGCAGCTTACGGGGAGGGGATCAGCCCCAGCATTTT. It encodes CASSLRGGDQPQHF.

The chain links TRBV6-1 to TRBJ1-3; TRBD1 aligns across 7 bases. This CDR3 has 15 residues. The germline gives CDR1 MNHNS, CDR2 SASEGT. The V gene end was trimmed by 0 bases and the J gene end by 8 bases; junction bases not matched to a gene: 7. The CDR3 DNA sequence: TGTGCCAGCAGTGAAGCGGGGACAGCCGGCTACACCATATATTTT. It yields the protein CASSEAGTAGYTIYF.

The rearrangement uses TRBV21-1 and TRBJ1-1; the table's TRBD1 call for D was not verified on the DNA. TRBV21-1 is assigned pseudogene status. This CDR3 is 14 amino acids long. CDR3 region: CASSHPGGYTEAFF. The DNA for the CDR3 is TGTGCCAGCAGCCATCCAGGGGGATACACTGAAGCTTTCTTT.

The V gene is TRBV10-2, the J gene TRBJ1-1; D unresolved. The CDR3 is 15 amino acids. The V gene's germline CDR1 is WSHSY and CDR2 SAAADI. Trimming removed 4 bases from V and 0 bases from J, with 12 bases in between. The chain's CDR3 is CASSGGTGLNTEAFF. In DNA, the CDR3 is TGCGCCAGCAGTGGTGGTACGGGATTGAACACTGAAGCTTTCTTT.

The J gene is TRBJ1-5, the V gene TRBV7-9, with 8 nucleotides matching TRBD1. The CDR3 length is 14 residues. Germline V CDR1 and CDR2: SEHNR, FQNEAQ (reference sequence). The V and J ends lost 5 bases and 6 bases, in that order; junction bases with no gene match: 6. The CDR3 DNA follows: TGTGCCAGCAGCGCCGACAGGGGAGTTCAGCCCCAGCATTTT. Residues: CASSADRGVQPQHF.

In the case of this clone: Other DNA sequences in this sample translate to the same CDR3. CDR3 loop: CASSYGGAEAFF. The DNA of the CDR3 is TGTGCCAGCAGTTACGGGGGGGCTGAAGCTTTCTTT. This sequence joins TRBV6-5 and TRBJ1-1; possibly TRBD1 for D (5 bases). Germline values: CDR1 MNHEY, CDR2 SVGAGI. The CDR3 length is 12 residues. The V end was cut by 2 bases, the J end by 6 bases, with 7 bases between.

The V gene is TRBV19, the J gene TRBJ1-5; D is ambiguous. This CDR3 is built from 15 residues. The V gene's germline CDR1 is LNHDA and CDR2 SQIVND (reference sequence). V lost 3 bases to trimming and J lost 6 bases, with 15 bases between them. CDR3 sequence reads: CASSIGNNRGQPQHF. CDR3 sequence (DNA): TGTGCCAGTAGTATCGGCAATAACCGAGGTCAGCCCCAGCATTTT.

CDR3 sequence (DNA): TGTGCCATCAGCCAACCGGGACAGGGCTACGAGCAGTACTTC. Encoded protein: CAISQPGQGYEQYF. V usage is TRBV10-3 and J usage is TRBJ2-7; 9 bases fit TRBD1. The germline V gene has CDR1 ENHRY and CDR2 SYGVKD. The length of the CDR3 is 14 residues. J gave up 3 bases and V 6 bases, and 6 bases lay outside the gene matches.

The chain carries TRBV6-2 or TRBV6-3 and TRBJ2-7, with 10 bases identical to TRBD1. This CDR3 region has 19 residues. V shed 6 bases and J 2 bases; nucleotides not matched to a gene: 19. CDR1 and CDR2 from the germline V gene are MNHEY and SVGEGT. CDR3 region: CASSPDRKPGQGTTYEQYF. CDR3 nucleotides: TGTGCCAGCAGCCCCGATCGCAAACCGGGACAGGGGACAACCTACGAGCAGTACTTC.

The V gene is TRBV5-8, the J gene TRBJ1-4; tentatively, D is TRBD1 (6 bases). V gave up 4 bases and J gave up 5 bases, with 15 bases separating them. CDR3 length: 15 residues. Looked up from germline, CDR1 is SGHTS and CDR2 is YDEGEE. In nucleotides, the CDR3 is TGTGCCAGCAGCCCAAAAGGGACACCGAATGAAAAACTGTTTTTT. Translating gives CASSPKGTPNEKLFF.

This chain joins TRBV11-2 and TRBJ2-1; a weak D match, TRBD1 (5 bases). V was clipped by 1 base and J by 7 bases, with 20 bases between them. The CDR3 runs to 17 residues. Germline V gene sequence: CDR1 SGHAT, CDR2 FQNNGV. CDR3 amino acids: CASSLGVLGRAGNEQFF. CDR3 bases: TGTGCCAGCAGCTTAGGGGTCTTGGGCAGGGCTGGGAATGAGCAGTTCTTC.

This rearrangement joins TRBV3-1 (or the pseudogene TRBV3-2) to TRBJ2-3, with D maybe TRBD2 (5 bases). Germline V CDR1 and CDR2: LGHDT, YNNKEL (reference sequence). The CDR3 covers 12 residues. V lost 2 bases to trimming and J lost 7 bases, with 7 bases between them. DNA of the CDR3: TGTGCCAGCAGCCAAAGCGGCCATACGCAGTATTTT. It encodes CASSQSGHTQYF.

The V and J genes are TRBV15 and TRBJ1-1, with 8 bases matching TRBD1. The V gene end was trimmed by 3 bases and the J gene end by 3 bases; junction bases not matched to a gene: 6. Per the germline V gene, CDR1 is LNHNV and CDR2 is YYDKDF (reference sequence). The CDR3 is 15 residues long. The CDR3 DNA reads TGTGCCACCAGCAGCCGGGACAGGACCTACACTGAAGCTTTCTTT. Protein sequence: CATSSRDRTYTEAFF.

This clone was seen once. The gene calls are TRBV19 and TRBJ2-7; the match to TRBD1 covers 10 bases. Trimming removed 4 bases from V and 7 bases from J; junction bases left unmatched: 16. The germline CDR1 and CDR2 sequences are LNHDA and SQIVND (reference sequence). This CDR3 spans 17 amino acids. CDR3 protein: CASSTIQTGTGVIEQYF. In DNA, the CDR3 is TGTGCCAGTAGTACCATCCAAACCGGGACAGGGGTGATAGAGCAGTACTTC.

V and J are TRBV6-4 and TRBJ1-4, with TRBD1 matching over 8 bases. Trimming cost V 6 bases and J 8 bases; bases outside gene matches: 8. This CDR3 comprises 14 residues. Germline V lookup: CDR1 MRHNA, CDR2 SNTAGT. CDR3 nucleotides: TGTGCCAGCAGGCCCGACAGGGGTAGCGAAAAACTGTTTTTT. It is translated as CASRPDRGSEKLFF.